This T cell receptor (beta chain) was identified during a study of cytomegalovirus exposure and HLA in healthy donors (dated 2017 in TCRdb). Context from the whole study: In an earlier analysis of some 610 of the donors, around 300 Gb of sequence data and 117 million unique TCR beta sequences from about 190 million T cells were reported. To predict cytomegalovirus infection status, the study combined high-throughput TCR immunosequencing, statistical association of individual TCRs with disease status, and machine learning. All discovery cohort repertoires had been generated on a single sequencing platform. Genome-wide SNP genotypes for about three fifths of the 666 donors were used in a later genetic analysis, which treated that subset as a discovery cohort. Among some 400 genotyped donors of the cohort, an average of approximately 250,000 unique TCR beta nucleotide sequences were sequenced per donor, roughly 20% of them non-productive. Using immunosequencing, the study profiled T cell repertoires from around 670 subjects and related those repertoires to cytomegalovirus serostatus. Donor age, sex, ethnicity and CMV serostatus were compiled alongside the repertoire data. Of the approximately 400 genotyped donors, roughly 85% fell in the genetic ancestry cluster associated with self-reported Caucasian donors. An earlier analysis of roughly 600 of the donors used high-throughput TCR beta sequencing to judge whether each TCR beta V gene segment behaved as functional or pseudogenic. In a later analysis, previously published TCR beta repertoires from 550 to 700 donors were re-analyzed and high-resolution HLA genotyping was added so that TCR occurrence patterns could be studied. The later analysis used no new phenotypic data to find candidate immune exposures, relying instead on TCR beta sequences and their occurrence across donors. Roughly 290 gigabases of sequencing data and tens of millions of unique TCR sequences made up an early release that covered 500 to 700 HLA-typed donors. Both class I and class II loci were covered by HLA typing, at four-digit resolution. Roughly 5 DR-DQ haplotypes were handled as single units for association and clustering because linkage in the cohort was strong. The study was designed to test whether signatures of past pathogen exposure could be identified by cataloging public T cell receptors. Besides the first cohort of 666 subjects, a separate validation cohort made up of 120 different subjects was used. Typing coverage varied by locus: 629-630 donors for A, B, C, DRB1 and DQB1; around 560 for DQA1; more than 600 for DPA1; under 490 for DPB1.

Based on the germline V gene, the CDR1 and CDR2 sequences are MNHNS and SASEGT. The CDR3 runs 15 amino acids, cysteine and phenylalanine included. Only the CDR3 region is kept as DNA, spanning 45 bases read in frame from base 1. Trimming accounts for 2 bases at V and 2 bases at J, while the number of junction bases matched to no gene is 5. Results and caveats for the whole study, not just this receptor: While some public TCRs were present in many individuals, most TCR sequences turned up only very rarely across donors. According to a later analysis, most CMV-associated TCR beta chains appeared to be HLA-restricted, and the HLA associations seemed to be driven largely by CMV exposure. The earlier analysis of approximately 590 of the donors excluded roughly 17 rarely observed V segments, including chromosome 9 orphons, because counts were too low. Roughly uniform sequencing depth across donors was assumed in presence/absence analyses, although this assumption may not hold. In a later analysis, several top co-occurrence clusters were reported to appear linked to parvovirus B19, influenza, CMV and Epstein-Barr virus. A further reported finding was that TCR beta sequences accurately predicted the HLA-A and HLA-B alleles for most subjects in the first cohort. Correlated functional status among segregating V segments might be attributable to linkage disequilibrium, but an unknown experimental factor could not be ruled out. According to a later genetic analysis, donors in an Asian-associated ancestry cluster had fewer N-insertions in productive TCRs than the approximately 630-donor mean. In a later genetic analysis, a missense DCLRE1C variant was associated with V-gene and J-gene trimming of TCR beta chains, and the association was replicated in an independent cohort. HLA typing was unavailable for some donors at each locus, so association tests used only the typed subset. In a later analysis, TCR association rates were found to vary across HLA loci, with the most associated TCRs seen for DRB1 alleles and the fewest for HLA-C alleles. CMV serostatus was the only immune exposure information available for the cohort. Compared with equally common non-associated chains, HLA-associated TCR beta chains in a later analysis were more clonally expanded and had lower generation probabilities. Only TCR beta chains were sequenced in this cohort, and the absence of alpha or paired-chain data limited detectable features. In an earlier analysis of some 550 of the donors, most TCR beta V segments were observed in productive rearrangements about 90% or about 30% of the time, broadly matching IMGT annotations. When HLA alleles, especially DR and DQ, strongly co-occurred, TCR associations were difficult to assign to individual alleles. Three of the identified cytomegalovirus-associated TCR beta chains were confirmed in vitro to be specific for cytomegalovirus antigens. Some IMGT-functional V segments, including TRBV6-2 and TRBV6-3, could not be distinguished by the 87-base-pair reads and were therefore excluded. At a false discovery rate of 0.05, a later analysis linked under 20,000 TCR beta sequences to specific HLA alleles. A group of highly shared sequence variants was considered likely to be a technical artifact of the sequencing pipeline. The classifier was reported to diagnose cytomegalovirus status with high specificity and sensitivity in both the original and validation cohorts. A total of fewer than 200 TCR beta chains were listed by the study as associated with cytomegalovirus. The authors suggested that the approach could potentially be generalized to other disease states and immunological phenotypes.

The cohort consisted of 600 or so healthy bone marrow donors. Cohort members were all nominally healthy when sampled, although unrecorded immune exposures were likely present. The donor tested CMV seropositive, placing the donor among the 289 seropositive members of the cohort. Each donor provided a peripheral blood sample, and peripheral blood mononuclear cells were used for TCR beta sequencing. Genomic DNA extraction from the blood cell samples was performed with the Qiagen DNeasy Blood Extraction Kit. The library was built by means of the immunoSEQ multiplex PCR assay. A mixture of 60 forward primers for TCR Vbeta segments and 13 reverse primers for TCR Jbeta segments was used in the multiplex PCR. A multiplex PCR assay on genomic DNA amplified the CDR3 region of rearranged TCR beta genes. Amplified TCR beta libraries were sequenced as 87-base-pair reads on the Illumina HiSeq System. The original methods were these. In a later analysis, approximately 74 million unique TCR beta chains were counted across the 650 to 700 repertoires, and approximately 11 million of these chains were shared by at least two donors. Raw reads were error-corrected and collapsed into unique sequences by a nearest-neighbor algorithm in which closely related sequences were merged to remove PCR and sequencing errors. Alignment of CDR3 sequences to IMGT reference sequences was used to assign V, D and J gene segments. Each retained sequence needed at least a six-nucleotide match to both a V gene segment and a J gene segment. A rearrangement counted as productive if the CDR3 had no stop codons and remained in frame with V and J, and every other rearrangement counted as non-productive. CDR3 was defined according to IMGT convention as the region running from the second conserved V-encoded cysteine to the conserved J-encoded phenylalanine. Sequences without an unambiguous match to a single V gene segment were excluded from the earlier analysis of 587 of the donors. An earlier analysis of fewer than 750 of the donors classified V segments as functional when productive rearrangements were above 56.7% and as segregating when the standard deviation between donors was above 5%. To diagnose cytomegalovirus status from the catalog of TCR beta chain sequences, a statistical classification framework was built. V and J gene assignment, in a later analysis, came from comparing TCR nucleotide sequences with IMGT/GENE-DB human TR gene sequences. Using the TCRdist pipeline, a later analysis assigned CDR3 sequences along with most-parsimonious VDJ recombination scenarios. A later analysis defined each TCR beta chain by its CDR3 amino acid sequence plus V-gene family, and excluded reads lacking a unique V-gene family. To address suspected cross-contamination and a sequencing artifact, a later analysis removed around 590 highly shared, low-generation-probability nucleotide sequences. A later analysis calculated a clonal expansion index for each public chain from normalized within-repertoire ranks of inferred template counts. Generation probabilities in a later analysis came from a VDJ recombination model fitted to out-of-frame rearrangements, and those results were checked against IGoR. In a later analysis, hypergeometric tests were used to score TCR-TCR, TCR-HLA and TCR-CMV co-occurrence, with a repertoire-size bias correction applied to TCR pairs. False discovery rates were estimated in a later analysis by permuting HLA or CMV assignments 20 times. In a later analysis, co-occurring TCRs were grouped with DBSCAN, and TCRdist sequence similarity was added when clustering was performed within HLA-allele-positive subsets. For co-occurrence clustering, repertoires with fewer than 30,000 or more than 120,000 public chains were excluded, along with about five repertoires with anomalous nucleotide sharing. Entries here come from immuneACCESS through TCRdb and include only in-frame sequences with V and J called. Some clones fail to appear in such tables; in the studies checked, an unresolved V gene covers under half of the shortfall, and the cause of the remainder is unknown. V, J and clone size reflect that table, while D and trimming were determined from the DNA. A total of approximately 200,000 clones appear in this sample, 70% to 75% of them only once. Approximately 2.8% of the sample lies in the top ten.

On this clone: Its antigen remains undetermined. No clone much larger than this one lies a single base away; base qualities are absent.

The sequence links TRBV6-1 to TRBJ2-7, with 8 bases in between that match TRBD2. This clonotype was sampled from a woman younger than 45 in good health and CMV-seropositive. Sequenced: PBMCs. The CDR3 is CASSETSGAAYEQYF. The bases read TGTGCCAGCAGTGAAACTAGCGGAGCCGCCTACGAGCAGTACTTC.